Below, 27 T cell receptor beta chains from the same sample are listed, as sequenced in a study of blood T cells in healthy people across ages. For the second PCR, which ran for about 6 to 11 cycles, a sample-barcoded 5' primer and a J-beta primer mix were used. TCRdb processed the 5' RACE reads anew with MiXCR; each CDR3 protein has one entry. This table has 1.5 million to 2 million distinct CDR3 sequences, roughly 30% appearing once. What was sequenced was blood. The source is a woman aged 25 to 39 in good health.

The rearrangement links TRBV7-8 to TRBJ2-3; unclear D gene. Germline assignment: CDR1 SGHVS and CDR2 FQNEAQ. The CDR3 is 13 residues long. Trimming took 7 bases from V and 0 from J, leaving 8 bases between them. The CDR3 is CASTSLSTDTQYF. In nucleotides, the CDR3 is TGTGCCAGCACCTCATTGAGCACAGATACGCAGTATTTT.

This clonotype showed up just a few times. The J gene is TRBJ1-2, the V gene TRBV5-6, with D unresolved. The CDR3 spans 14 residues. V shed 4 bases and J shed 4 bases, with 14 bases lying between them. Germline V gene data show CDR1 as SGHDT and CDR2 as YYEEEE. CDR3: CASSPTWTGYGYTF. In nucleotides, the CDR3 is TGTGCCAGCAGCCCAACTTGGACCGGCTATGGCTACACCTTC.

This chain links TRBV6-6 with TRBJ2-1, with 8 bases aligning to TRBD2. The J segment lost 8 bases and the V segment lost 5 bases, leaving 14 bases of the junction unmatched. This CDR3 has 16 amino acids. Germline V CDR1 and CDR2: MNHNY, SVGAGI (reference sequence). The CDR3 coding sequence is TGTGCCAGCAGTCCCGGACTAGCCAAGGGTAACGATGAGCAGTTCTTC. It translates to CASSPGLAKGNDEQFF.

J is TRBJ2-7 and V is TRBV12-3 or TRBV12-4, with 10 positions matching TRBD1. The CDR3 totals 15 residues. The V and J ends lost 5 bases and 4 bases, in that order; junction bases with no gene match: 8. CDR3 loop: CASSTPGQGKYEQYF. CDR3 nucleotide sequence: TGTGCCAGCAGTACACCGGGACAGGGGAAGTACGAGCAGTACTTC.

The V gene is TRBV18, the J gene TRBJ1-2; 8 nucleotides align to TRBD1. The V gene end was trimmed by 4 bases and the J gene end by 1 base; junction bases not matched to a gene: 2. The CDR3 covers 14 residues. Per germline, CDR1 KGHSH and CDR2 LQKENI. CDR3 DNA: TGTGCCAGCTCACAGGGACAGGATAACTATGGCTACACCTTC. It codes for CASSQGQDNYGYTF.

A remark on this clonotype: A read error may account for a junction end that differs from germline. V gene TRBV12-3 or TRBV12-4 combines with J gene TRBJ1-5; 9 bases match TRBD1. The CDR3 has 15 residues. The DNA of the CDR3 is TGTGCCGGCAGTCCGGACAGGGGCGAGGGTCAGCCCCAGCATTTT. It translates to CAGSPDRGEGQPQHF.

In its sample, this clonotype was seen a few times. At one of its ends the junction is not consistent with the germline gene, which may arise from a read error. The chain carries TRBV29-1 and TRBJ2-3; D not certain. The CDR3 is 14 residues long. Germline CDR1 reads SQVTM; CDR2 reads ANQGSEA. The CDR3 coding sequence is TGCAGCTCCCTGGAGTTCTTTAGCACAGATACGCGGTATTTT. It is translated as CSSLEFFSTDTRYF.

This clonotype was found a few times. CDR3 amino acids: CASSQGQGGFYGYTF. Written as DNA, the CDR3 is TGCGCCAGCAGCCAAGGGCAGGGGGGGTTCTATGGCTACACCTTC. The gene calls are TRBV4-1 and TRBJ1-2, with 7 positions matching TRBD1. This CDR3 is built from 15 residues. V was clipped by 1 base and J by 4 bases; unmatched bases: 6. CDR1 and CDR2 from the germline V gene are MGHRA and YSYEKL.

This clonotype was recorded a few times. This could be a read error, since a much larger clone is one nucleotide away. The chain links TRBV29-1 to TRBJ2-5; 7 bases line up with TRBD2. The DNA end is more similar to TRBJ2-7, so the J call may be wrong. Looked up from germline, CDR1 is SQVTM and CDR2 is ANQGSEA. CDR3 length equals 13 residues. The CDR3 reads CSVSREGSSEQYF. Here the CDR3 DNA reads TGCAGCGTCTCGAGGGAGGGTTCAAGCGAGCAGTACTTC.

This clonotype was observed a handful of times. Possible read error: a much larger clone is one base away. The V and J genes are TRBV29-1 and TRBJ1-2; D is ambiguous. CDR1 is SQVTM, CDR2 ANQGSEA, per germline. CDR3 length: 13 amino acids. Trimming removed 3 bases at V and 4 bases at J, with 12 bases between. CDR3 sequence (DNA): TGCAGCGTTGACGAGGGTACTCGCTATGGCTACACCTTC. This sequence encodes CSVDEGTRYGYTF.

Only a few counts were recorded for this clonotype. The chain recombines TRBV6-6 with TRBJ1-6; D ambiguous. This CDR3 is 17 amino acids long. Germline values: CDR1 MNHNY, CDR2 SVGAGI (reference sequence). Trimming pared 0 bases from V and 6 bases from J, leaving 15 bases between. CDR3 nucleotides: TGTGCCAGCAGTTACTCAGGAGGGAGCGAGGCTAATTCACCCCTCCACTTT. Protein sequence: CASSYSGGSEANSPLHF.

Concerning this clonotype: Given a much more abundant clone one base away, this may be a read error. J is TRBJ2-7 and V is TRBV9; 8 bases map to TRBD1. Looked up from germline, CDR1 is SGDLS and CDR2 is YYNGEE. The CDR3 contains 15 residues. This chain's CDR3 is CASGVAGQGTYEQYF. Here the CDR3 DNA reads TGTGCCAGCGGCGTAGCAGGACAGGGCACCTACGAGCAGTACTTC.

The V and J genes are TRBV6-6 and TRBJ2-7; TRBD2 aligns across 8 bases. The V and J ends lost 2 bases and 6 bases, in that order; junction bases with no gene match: 6. The CDR3 sequence is 14 residues long. CDR1 MNHNY and CDR2 SVGAGI come from the germline V gene (reference sequence). CDR3 DNA sequence: TGTGCCAGCAGTTACACTAGCGGACCCCTCGAGCAGTACTTC. Amino acids: CASSYTSGPLEQYF.

This clonotype showed up many times. CDR3 in amino acids: CASSLHEQYF. In DNA, the CDR3 is TGCGCCAGCAGCCTCCACGAGCAGTACTTC. The V and J genes are TRBV5-1 and TRBJ2-7; D gene uncertain. Trimming pared 4 bases from V and 5 bases from J, leaving 4 bases between. The CDR3 is 10 amino acids. CDR1 is SGHRS and CDR2 is YFSETQ in the germline V gene.

About this clonotype: The junction departs from germline at one end; a sequencing error may be responsible. This chain joins TRBV20-1 and TRBJ2-6; perhaps TRBD1 as D (5 bases). The CDR3 is 15 residues long. Per the germline V gene, CDR1 is DFQATT and CDR2 is SNEGSKA (reference sequence). The CDR3 region is CSAATESSGANVRTF. In DNA form, the CDR3 reads TGCAGTGCAGCGACAGAATCCTCTGGGGCCAACGTCCGGACTTTC.

This clonotype was detected many times. The genes are TRBV28 and TRBJ2-5; D call uncertain. V was cut by 6 bases and J by 11 bases, with 13 bases left in between. The CDR3 runs 11 residues. The V gene's germline CDR1 is MDHEN and CDR2 SYDVKM. The CDR3 region is CASSRARDQYF. CDR3 DNA sequence: TGTGCCAGCAGCCGCGCAAGGGATCAGTACTTC.

Comment on this clonotype: A read error may account for a junction end that differs from germline. CDR3 region: CVSSRSGGPTYNEQFF. The CDR3 DNA sequence: TGTGTCAGCAGCCGATCGGGCGGGCCTACCTACAATGAGCAGTTCTTC. This rearrangement joins TRBV7-2 to TRBJ2-1, with D perhaps TRBD2 (5 bases). In germline, CDR1 is SGHTA, CDR2 FQGNSA. The CDR3 loop spans 16 amino acids.

In its sample, this clonotype was seen a few times. The rearrangement links TRBV20-1 to TRBJ1-4; 9 nucleotides align to TRBD1. CDR1 is DFQATT and CDR2 is SNEGSKA in the germline V gene (reference sequence). The CDR3 runs 13 residues. V lost 5 bases and J lost 8; bases outside the gene matches: 6. CDR3 amino acids: CSAPGTGSEKLFF. The CDR3 bases are TGCAGTGCTCCCGGGACAGGGAGCGAAAAACTGTTTTTT.

This clonotype was seen more than once but under ten times. The J gene is TRBJ2-1, the V gene TRBV24-1; 7 bases fit TRBD2. The junction had 6 bases not matched to a gene; V was cut back by 3 bases and J by 2 bases. Germline lookup yields CDR1 KGHDR and CDR2 SFDVKD. The CDR3 sequence is 16 residues long. Here the CDR3 reads CATSDASGKTYNEQFF. In DNA form, the CDR3 reads TGTGCCACCAGTGATGCTAGCGGCAAGACCTACAATGAGCAGTTCTTC.

This clonotype has a count of ten or more. The rearrangement uses TRBV12-3 or TRBV12-4 and TRBJ2-7; D is unclear. The CDR3 sequence is 15 residues long. The germline V and J ends were trimmed by 2 bases and 3 bases, with 14 bases remaining between them. CDR3 region: CASSLWQKENYEQYF. The CDR3 nucleotides read TGTGCCAGCAGTTTATGGCAGAAGGAAAACTACGAGCAGTACTTC.

This clonotype has just a few counts. The V and J genes are TRBV4-3 and TRBJ2-3, with D maybe TRBD2 (6 bases). The germline V and J ends were trimmed by 0 bases and 5 bases, with 9 bases remaining between them. The CDR3 length is 14 residues. CDR1 LGHNA and CDR2 YSLEER come from the germline V gene. The CDR3 DNA follows: TGCGCCAGCAGCCAAGATGTGGGGGGAGATACGCAGTATTTT. Translated, it gives CASSQDVGGDTQYF.

The genes are TRBV24-1 and TRBJ2-7; 8 nucleotides align to TRBD2. Looked up from germline, CDR1 is KGHDR and CDR2 is SFDVKD. The length of the CDR3 is 15 residues. J gave up 7 bases and V 2 bases, and 9 bases lay outside the gene matches. The CDR3 DNA reads as TGTGCCACCAGTGATTCCACTAGCGGCTCGCGGGAGCAGTACTTC. As protein: CATSDSTSGSREQYF.

CDR3 in amino acids: CASSSAEREPSFF. The CDR3 region has the DNA TGTGCCAGCAGCTCCGCTGAGCGGGAACCGTCGTTCTTC. The V and J genes are TRBV11-3 and TRBJ2-1, with 7 nucleotides matching TRBD2. CDR3 length equals 13 residues. CDR1 is SGHNT, CDR2 YENEEA, per germline. The junction had 12 bases not matched to a gene; V was cut back by 4 bases and J by 15 bases. The full variable domain, in which reference TRBV11-3 and TRBJ2-1 provide the parts outside the CDR3, is EAGVVQSPRYKIIEKKQPVAFWCNPISGHNTLYWYLQNLGQGPELLIRYENEEAVDDSQLPKDRFSAERLKGVDSTLKIQPAELGDSAVYLCASSSAEREPSFFGPGTRLTVL.

In this sample, this clonotype turned up once. This rearrangement joins TRBV3-1 to TRBJ2-5; tentatively, D is TRBD1 or TRBD2 (7 bases each). The V end was cut by 4 bases, the J end by 1 base, with 19 bases between. CDR3 size: 17 residues. Germline CDR1 and CDR2: LGHDT and YNNKEL (reference sequence). Here the CDR3 reads CASSLFPGGGVQETQYF. CDR3 nucleotides: TGTGCCAGCAGCCTATTCCCAGGGGGGGGGGTCCAAGAGACCCAGTACTTC.

This clonotype came up many times. The V gene is TRBV3-1, the J gene TRBJ2-7; TRBD2 agrees at 11 bases. V gave up 3 bases and J gave up 7 bases; unmatched junction bases: 5. The CDR3 sequence is 14 residues long. In germline, CDR1 is LGHDT, CDR2 YNNKEL (reference sequence). CDR3 DNA: TGTGCCAGCAGCCAGCTAGCGGGGGGTGGTGAGCAGTACTTC. It is translated as CASSQLAGGGEQYF.

This chain joins TRBV6-2 or TRBV6-3 and TRBJ2-7, with D unclear. The germline gives CDR1 MNHEY, CDR2 SVGEGT. The CDR3 totals 15 residues. Trimming took 2 bases from V and 7 from J, leaving 18 bases between them. CDR3 bases: TGTGCCAGCAGTTACAACACATACCGGGTGTTGGAGCAGTACTTC. It is translated as CASSYNTYRVLEQYF.

The chain is built from TRBV10-1 and TRBJ2-3; D tentatively fits TRBD1 or TRBD2 (5 bases each). This CDR3 spans 13 amino acids. Germline loops: CDR1 WNHNN, CDR2 SYGVQD (reference sequence). V was cut by 7 bases and J by 4 bases, with 12 bases left in between. Here the CDR3 DNA reads TGCGCCAGCAAGGCACTAGGGGCAGATACGCAGTATTTT. It specifies CASKALGADTQYF.